Presented here are 3 T cell receptor beta chains from one specimen sequenced in a study of CD8 T cells in Susac syndrome. Random-hexamer reverse transcription was applied to roughly 0.5 to 1 ug RNA. TCRdb fed the immunoSEQ multiplex PCR reads into MiXCR, producing one record per CDR3 protein. Of approximately 200,000 distinct CDR3 sequences listed, roughly 96% are singletons. The sequenced material came from CD4+ T cells from PBMCs. All receptors come from a human donor with multiple sclerosis.

This clonotype was detected once. V usage is TRBV3-1 and J usage is TRBJ2-3; a weak D match, TRBD2 (6 bases). Germline V CDR1 and CDR2: LGHDT, YNNKEL (reference sequence). CDR3 size: 12 residues. With 3 bases removed from V and 11 bases from J, the gap between germline ends came to 12 bases. This CDR3 reads CASSQGEVQQYF. The CDR3 coding sequence is TGTGCCAGCAGCCAGGGGGAGGTCCAGCAGTATTTT.

V and J are TRBV29-1 and TRBJ2-5; 7 positions match TRBD2. CDR1 is SQVTM and CDR2 is ANQGSEA in the germline V gene. The CDR3 length is 13 residues. V gave up 4 bases and J gave up 4 bases; unmatched junction bases: 6. The CDR3 reads CSVVLAGPETQYF. The CDR3 nucleotides are TGCAGCGTTGTTTTAGCGGGTCCAGAGACCCAGTACTTC.

This sequence joins TRBV2 and TRBJ2-7; possibly TRBD1 for D (6 bases). Germline V CDR1 and CDR2: SNHLY, FYNNEI. This CDR3 contains 13 residues. The V end lost 7 bases, the J end lost 4 bases, and 14 bases lay between the germline ends. The CDR3 nucleotides read TGTGCCAGCATCGATCCCAGGGGATACGAGCAGTACTTC. It encodes CASIDPRGYEQYF.